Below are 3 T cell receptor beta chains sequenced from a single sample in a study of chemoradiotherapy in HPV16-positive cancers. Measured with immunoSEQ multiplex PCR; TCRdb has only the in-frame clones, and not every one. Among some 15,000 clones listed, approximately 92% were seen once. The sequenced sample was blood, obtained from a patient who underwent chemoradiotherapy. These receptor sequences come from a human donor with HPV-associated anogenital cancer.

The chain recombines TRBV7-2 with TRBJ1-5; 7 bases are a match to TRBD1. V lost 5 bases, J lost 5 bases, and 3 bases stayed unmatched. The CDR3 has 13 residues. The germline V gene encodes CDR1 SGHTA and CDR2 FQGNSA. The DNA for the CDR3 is TGTGCCAGCAGCCAAGACAGGGATCAGCCCCAGCATTTT. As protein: CASSQDRDQPQHF.

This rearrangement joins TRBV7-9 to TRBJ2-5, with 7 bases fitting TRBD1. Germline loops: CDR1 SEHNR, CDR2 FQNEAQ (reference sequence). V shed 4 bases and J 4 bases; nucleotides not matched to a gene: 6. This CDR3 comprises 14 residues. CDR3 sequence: CASSSHNRGETQYF. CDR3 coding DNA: TGTGCCAGCAGCTCCCATAACAGGGGAGAGACCCAGTACTTC.

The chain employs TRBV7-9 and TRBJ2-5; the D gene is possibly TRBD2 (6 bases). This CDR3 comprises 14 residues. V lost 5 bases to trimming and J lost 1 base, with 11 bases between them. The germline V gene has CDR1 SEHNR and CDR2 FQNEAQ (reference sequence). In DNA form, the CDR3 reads TGTGCCAGCAGCCGGGACTCGCTCCAAGAGACCCAGTACTTC. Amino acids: CASSRDSLQETQYF.